This T cell receptor beta chain appears in the sequencing data of a study of shared clonotypes between healthy human individuals (dated by TCRdb to the early 2020s). Background on the whole study: A couple of women and a few men aged 18 to 49 years were included in the cohort. To increase sequencing depth and limit assay-specific biases, different laboratories used diverse techniques to prepare libraries and sequence TCR repertoires. For each donor, CD4 naive and CD4 memory were each run on three plates, CD8 naive on two plates, and CD8 memory on one plate. Leukapheresis yielded between about 0.85 and 9.5 billion PBMCs per donor. The study deeply sequenced blood TCR repertoires of roughly five healthy adults to estimate repertoire size and the extent of clonotype sharing between individuals.

In regard to this clone: The target of this receptor is not known. Base-call qualities are not available, and no considerably larger clone is one nucleotide away.

TCR CDR3 regions were amplified from genomic DNA by multiplex PCR using the deep immunoSEQ assay. Extracted genomic DNA from each cell subset was spread evenly across all wells of several immunoSEQ 96-well plates, with each plate serving as a replicate. For sorted subsets, each replicate PCR was loaded with approximately 190 ng genomic DNA, equivalent to 30,000 or so T cell genomes. Purified libraries were measured with a Qubit 3.0 fluorometer, size-checked on a Bioanalyzer 2100, and measured again with the KAPA Library Quantification kit. A separate single-read 150-cycle Illumina NextSeq 550 flow cell was used to sequence each immunoSEQ 96-well plate. Regarding the original processing steps: The immunoSEQ output contained only junctional sequences without quality scores, so filtering could not match that applied to full-length reads. To assign V/J genes and CDR3, sequences were annotated using PyIR, a Python wrapper for IgBLAST v1.9, with IMGT germline references. Reads were filtered out if the reads had weak V/J assignments (E-value above 1e-6), no CDR3, stop codons, out-of-frame junctions, or ambiguous translated residues. V3J clonotypes were defined by identical inferred V gene, J gene, and CDR3 amino acid sequence. The percentage overlap between two repertoires was calculated by dividing the number of shared unique clonotypes by the size of the smaller repertoire. RTK rarefaction, the Chao1 estimator, and Recon v2.1 estimates of unobserved clonotypes were used to assess repertoire richness. Generation probabilities for all TCRbeta clonotypes obtained by the gDNA method from a handful of donors were computed using OLGA. TCRdb re-hosts the immuneACCESS table, in-frame sequences only. Its copies lack some clones; in the studies checked, an unresolved V gene accounts for under half of them, and the cause for the rest is not known. The V and J calls and the clone size are those of that table, but D and trimming were determined from the DNA. Recorded for this sample are fewer than 1 million clones; roughly 96% of them occurred a single time. The ten largest clones represent less than 0.3% of the sample.

General study outcomes and caveats: Based on pairwise subsampling, the degree of clonotype sharing among donors was expected to be affected by sequencing depth. Rarefaction of sorted-subset datasets indicated incomplete sequencing despite the large sequencing depth. Clonotypes shared by all four sorted-subset donors showed higher generation probabilities than non-shared clonotypes. Sharing across four donors was observed for around 5% of naive CD4, 3.5% of naive CD8, around 2.5% of memory CD4, and about 0.4% of memory CD8 clonotypes. The genetic and exposure-history diversity represented was limited by the small number of donors. Only blood was sampled, and tissue TCR repertoires likely differ from those in blood. Naive subsets generally had larger estimated clonotype richness than memory subsets did.

For the CD8 naive samples, CD45RO-negative cells were positively selected for CCR7, yielding a CD45RA+CCR7+ population from which TemRA cells were excluded. The donors were healthy, HIV-negative adults with no recently reported acute infections or vaccinations. Only Caucasian adults living in Nashville, Tennessee, USA were represented among the donors. Blood was collected by leukapheresis, and PBMCs were isolated by Ficoll-Histopaque density gradient centrifugation and then cryopreserved in liquid nitrogen vapor phase. Analytical flow cytometry was used to check the purity and quantity of every magnetically sorted T cell population. From each sorted fraction, genomic DNA was isolated and quantified by UV absorbance on a Nanodrop 2000c. The specimen was naive CD8+ T cells sorted from blood. Read against the paper, the sample's cell subset or site label means: CD45RA+CCR7+. The sequence came from a man aged 25-45 years in good health.

The nucleotide sequence is TGTGCCAGCAGCGAGGGACAGCCCCACAATGAGCAGTTCTTC. This is translated as CASSEGQPHNEQFF. The chain joins TRBV9 to TRBJ2-1; 7 nucleotides in the junction match TRBD1. CDR1 is given as SGDLS and CDR2 as YYNGEE, both from the germline V gene. From the cysteine up to the phenylalanine, the CDR3 has a length of 14 residues. Only the CDR3 portion is preserved as DNA: 42 bases, with reading frame beginning at the first base. V ends up 3 bases short and J 5 bases short, with an unmatched junction base count of 5.